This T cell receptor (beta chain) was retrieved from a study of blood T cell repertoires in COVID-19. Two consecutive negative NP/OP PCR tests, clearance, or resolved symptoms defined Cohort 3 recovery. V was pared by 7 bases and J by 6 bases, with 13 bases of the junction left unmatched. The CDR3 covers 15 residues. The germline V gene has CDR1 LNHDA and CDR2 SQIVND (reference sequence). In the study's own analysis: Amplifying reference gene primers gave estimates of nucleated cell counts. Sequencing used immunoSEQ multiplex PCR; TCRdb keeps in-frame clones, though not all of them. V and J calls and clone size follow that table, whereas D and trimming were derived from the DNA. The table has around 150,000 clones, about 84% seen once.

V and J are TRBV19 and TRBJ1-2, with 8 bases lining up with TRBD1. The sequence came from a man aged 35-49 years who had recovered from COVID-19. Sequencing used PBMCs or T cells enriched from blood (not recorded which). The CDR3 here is CASKEIGQGSHGYTF. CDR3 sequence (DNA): TGTGCCAGTAAGGAAATCGGACAGGGTAGTCATGGCTACACCTTC. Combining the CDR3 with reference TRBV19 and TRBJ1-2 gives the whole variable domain DGGITQSPKYLFRKEGQNVTLSCEQNLNHDAMYWYRQDPGQGLRLIYYSQIVNDFQKGDIAEGYSVSREKKESFPLTVTSAQKNPTAFYLCASKEIGQGSHGYTFGSGTRLTVV.